A single sample is the source of the 4 T cell receptor beta chains below, sequenced in a study of blood T cells in healthy people across ages. Sample-barcoded 5' priming and a J-beta primer mix drove a second PCR of about 6 to 12 cycles. TCRdb reprocessed the 5' RACE reads via MiXCR and lists one record per CDR3 protein. The table records about 400,000 distinct CDR3 sequences, approximately 51% of them present only once. The specimen was blood. The source is a man aged 55-75 years in good health.

The chain carries TRBV20-1 and TRBJ2-1; D is ambiguous. Germline V gives CDR1 DFQATT, CDR2 SNEGSKA (reference sequence). V lost 6 bases, J lost 8 bases, and 8 bases lay in between. The CDR3 contains 10 residues. The CDR3 DNA follows: TGCAGTGCCACGCGCGATGAGCAGTTCTTC. This codes for CSATRDEQFF.

The chain uses TRBV7-2 and TRBJ1-2; perhaps TRBD1 as D (5 bases). V dropped 2 bases and J dropped 8 bases, with 15 bases sitting between them. The CDR3 is 14 residues long. Germline V gene data show CDR1 as SGHTA and CDR2 as FQGNSA. The CDR3 loop is CASSLSWAGTGYTF. The CDR3 DNA is TGTGCCAGCAGCTTATCATGGGCAGGGACCGGCTACACCTTC.

This clonotype was seen a single time. The chain employs TRBV2 and TRBJ2-5, with 8 bases matching TRBD1. From germline, CDR1 is SNHLY and CDR2 FYNNEI. Losses at the gene ends were 6 bases for V and 11 bases for J; bases not matched to a gene: 14. The CDR3 runs to 14 residues. The CDR3 DNA reads TGTGCCAGCAGGGACAGGGTAGCCTACAATGAGCAGTACTTC. This gives the protein CASRDRVAYNEQYF.

The V gene is TRBV29-1, the J gene TRBJ2-1; D gene unclear. The DNA matches TRBJ2-7 better at its end, which makes the J call doubtful. The CDR3 covers 13 residues. Per germline, CDR1 SQVTM and CDR2 ANQGSEA. The CDR3 DNA reads TGCAGCGTTGGGGGTAGCTCCTACAATGAGCAGTACTTC. Encoded protein: CSVGGSSYNEQYF.